This entry concerns a single T cell receptor beta chain. The data derive from a study of blood T cell repertoires in COVID-19. Study background: The analysed material was cDNA or gDNA that came from T cells, B-cell-depleted T cells, or PBMCs.

Those enrolled, adults aged roughly 18 to 95 years, came from about two dozen US areas. Researchers sorted participants into cohorts using their self-reported clinical history. Some clones are missing from TCRdb's copy, which holds only in-frame ones; the method was immunoSEQ multiplex PCR. The top ten clones hold 0.95% to 1.3% of a sample with under 500,000 clones, roughly nine tenths of them seen once. Trimming cost V 3 bases and J 4 bases, with 10 bases left between them. The CDR3 is made up of 14 amino acids. In germline, CDR1 is SGHAT, CDR2 FQNNGV. The chain carries TRBV11-2 and TRBJ1-3; the D gene is possibly TRBD1 (6 bases). The sequence was collected from a man in his thirties or forties who had recovered from COVID-19. Sequencing was done on a sample of PBMCs or T cells enriched from blood (not recorded which). The DNA of the CDR3 is TGTGCCAGCAGCTTTGCAGGGGCAGGAAACACCATATATTTT. Translated: CASSFAGAGNTIYF. The full variable domain, rest sourced from reference TRBV11-2 and TRBJ1-3, is EAGVAQSPRYKIIEKRQSVAFWCNPISGHATLYWYQQILGQGPKLLIQFQNNGVVDDSQLPKDRFSAERLKGVDSTLKIQPAKLEDSAVYLCASSFAGAGNTIYFGEGSWLTVV.